These T cell receptor beta chains were read from a single sample in a study of cytomegalovirus exposure and HLA in healthy donors. Generated by immunoSEQ multiplex PCR, the TCRdb table keeps only in-frame clones and is missing some. Here the sample spans some 160,000 clones, 65% to 75% being singletons. Sequencing used PBMCs. The origin of the receptors is a man aged 55 to 69 in good health and CMV-seronegative. The CDR3 runs from the conserved cysteine through the conserved F or W. D genes are given only for firm matches. Clone size, where shown, is once, few, many, or a class for clones that have expanded.

NA,NA,TRBJ2-5,TRBV19,TGTGCCAGTAGCCCTGGGGCGACCCAGTACTTC,CASSPGATQYF
NA,NA,TRBJ2-7,TRBV9,TGTGCCAGCAGCGTAGGTTTCGGGAGCTACGAGCAGTACTTC,CASSVGFGSYEQYF
NA,TRBD1,TRBJ2-5,TRBV11-2,TGTGCCAGCAGCTTCCGGGACAGGGACGGGACCCAGTACTTC,CASSFRDRDGTQYF
NA,NA,TRBJ1-4,TRBV21-1,TGTGCCAGCAGCAAAGAATGTGGAGGGGGCGATGAAAAACTGTTTTTT,CASSKECGGGDEKLFF
NA,TRBD1,TRBJ1-2,TRBV7-8,TGTGCCAGCAGCCGGACAGGGGTCGGCTATGGCTACACCTTC,CASSRTGVGYGYTF
NA,TRBD1,TRBJ1-5,TRBV7-2,TGTGCCAGCAGCTTAACAGGGGGCAATCAGCCCCAGCATTTT,CASSLTGGNQPQHF
NA,TRBD2,TRBJ2-3,TRBV25-1,TGTGCCAGCAGTCCCCTAGCGGGCCCCACAGATACGCAGTATTTT,CASSPLAGPTDTQYF
NA,NA,TRBJ2-1,TRBV7-2,TGTGCCAGCAGCCTCGGCGGGAGTTTAGGGGGCAATGAGCAGTTCTTC,CASSLGGSLGGNEQFF
NA,NA,TRBJ2-1,TRBV7-9,TGTGCCAGCAGCTTAGACAGGCTGACCTACAATGAGCAGTTCTTC,CASSLDRLTYNEQFF
few,NA,TRBJ1-2,TRBV27,TGTGCCAGCAGCGGGAGCGCTCATGGCTACACCTTC,CASSGSAHGYTF
NA,NA,TRBJ1-1,TRBV9,TGTGCCAGCAGCGTGGAGGAGACTGAAGCTTTCTTT,CASSVEETEAFF
few,NA,TRBJ2-6,TRBV9,TGTGCCAGTTCAGACTCTGGGGCCAACGTCCTGACTTTC,CASSDSGANVLTF
NA,NA,TRBJ1-4,TRBV7-9,TGTGCCAGCAGCTTTTTAGGGGGAACTAATGAAAAACTGTTTTTT,CASSFLGGTNEKLFF
NA,TRBD2,TRBJ2-7,TRBV7-6,TGTGCCAGCAGCTTAAGCGGGAGTTCTTACGAGCAGTACTTC,CASSLSGSSYEQYF
NA,TRBD1,TRBJ2-3,TRBV19,TGTGCCAGTAGTGTAATGTCGAGGGGGCGAGGGACAGATACGCAGTATTTT,CASSVMSRGRGTDTQYF
once,TRBD2,TRBJ2-7,TRBV30,TGTGCCTGGACCTCGACTAGCGGAACCTACGAGCAGTACTTC,CAWTSTSGTYEQYF
NA,NA,TRBJ1-1,TRBV10-3,TGTGCCATCAGTGGGAGGGTCAACACTGAAGCTTTCTTT,CAISGRVNTEAFF
NA,TRBD1,TRBJ2-7,TRBV7-3,TGTGCCAGCAGCTCCGGGACAGGGTACGAGCAGTACTTC,CASSSGTGYEQYF
NA,NA,TRBJ2-7,TRBV7-8,TGTGCCAGCAGCGGAACTAACTACGAGCAGTACTTC,CASSGTNYEQYF
few,TRBD1,TRBJ1-2,TRBV27,TGTGCCAGCAGTTTGAACAGGGGGTACGATGGCTACACCTTC,CASSLNRGYDGYTF
NA,NA,TRBJ2-1,TRBV9,TGTGCCAGCAGCGTAGGAGGCGGGGATGGACTCAATGAGCAGTTCTTC,CASSVGGGDGLNEQFF
NA,TRBD1,TRBJ1-1,TRBV5-1,TGCGCCAGCAGCTTGCCCTTAAACAGGGGAACCACTGAAGCTTTCTTT,CASSLPLNRGTTEAFF
NA,TRBD1,TRBJ2-1,TRBV5-1,TGCGCCAGCACCATCCAGCCACAGGGGGCGAGCTCGGATGAGCAGTTCTTC,CASTIQPQGASSDEQFF
NA,TRBD1,TRBJ2-7,TRBV7-9,TGTGCCAGCCAACTAGACAGGGGGTACGACGAGCAGTACTTC,CASQLDRGYDEQYF
few,TRBD1,TRBJ2-5,TRBV6-6,TGTGCCAGCAGTAGGGCCGGGACAGCACAAGAGACCCAGTACTTC,CASSRAGTAQETQYF
NA,NA,TRBJ1-1,TRBV28,TGTGCCATACCTGGGGCAGGGAACACTGAAGCTTTCTTT,CAIPGAGNTEAFF
NA,TRBD2,TRBJ2-1,TRBV6-6,TGTGCCAGCAGTTACCCGTTGACTAGCGTTGAGCAGTTCTTC,CASSYPLTSVEQFF
NA,NA,TRBJ2-2,TRBV5-4,TGTGCCACCCCCGGGGTCACCGGGGAGCTGTTTTTT,CATPGVTGELFF
few,TRBD2,TRBJ2-3,TRBV7-3,TGTGCCAGCAGCTTGGTTCCTAGCGGGAAAAACACAGATACGCAGTATTTT,CASSLVPSGKNTDTQYF
NA,NA,TRBJ2-2,TRBV6-1,TGTGCCAGCAGTGACCGGGGGGCAGTGAACACCGGGGAGCTGTTTTTT,CASSDRGAVNTGELFF
few,TRBD1,TRBJ1-4,TRBV7-9,TGTGCCAGCAGCTCACCTAGGGACAGGGCAAGGATTGATGAAAAACTGTTTTTT,CASSSPRDRARIDEKLFF
NA,NA,TRBJ2-7,TRBV30,TGTGCCTGGAGTGCAATAGCGGAGCAGTACTTC,CAWSAIAEQYF